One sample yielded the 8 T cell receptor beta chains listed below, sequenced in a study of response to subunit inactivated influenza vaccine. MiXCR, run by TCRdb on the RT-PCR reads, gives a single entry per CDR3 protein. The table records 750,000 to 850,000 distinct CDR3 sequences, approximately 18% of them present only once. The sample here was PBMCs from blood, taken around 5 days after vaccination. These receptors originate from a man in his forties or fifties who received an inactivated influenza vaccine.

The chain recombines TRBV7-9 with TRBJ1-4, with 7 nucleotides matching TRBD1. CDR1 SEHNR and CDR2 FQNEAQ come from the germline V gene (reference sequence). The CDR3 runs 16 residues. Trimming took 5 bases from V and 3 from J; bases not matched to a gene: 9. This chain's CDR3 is CASSATGAGANEKLFF. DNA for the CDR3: TGTGCCAGCAGCGCAACAGGGGCGGGGGCTAATGAAAAACTGTTTTTT.

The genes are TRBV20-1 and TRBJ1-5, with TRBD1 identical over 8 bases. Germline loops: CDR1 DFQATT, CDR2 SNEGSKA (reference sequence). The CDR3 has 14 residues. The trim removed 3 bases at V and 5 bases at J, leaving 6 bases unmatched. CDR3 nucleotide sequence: TGCAGTGCTAGTCCAAGACAGGGGTATCAGCCCCAGCATTTT. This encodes CSASPRQGYQPQHF.

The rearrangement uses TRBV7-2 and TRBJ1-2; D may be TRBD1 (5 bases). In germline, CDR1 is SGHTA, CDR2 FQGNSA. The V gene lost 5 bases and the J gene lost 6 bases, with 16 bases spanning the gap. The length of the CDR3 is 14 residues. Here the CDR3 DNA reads TGTGCCAGCAGCCAATCTGCGGGCAGGGATGGCTACACCTTC. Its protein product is CASSQSAGRDGYTF. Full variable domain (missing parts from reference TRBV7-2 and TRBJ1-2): GAGVSQSPSNKVTEKGKDVELRCDPISGHTALYWYRQSLGQGLEFLIYFQGNSAPDKSGLPSDRFSAERTGGSVSTLTIQRTQQEDSAVYLCASSQSAGRDGYTFGSGTRLTVV.

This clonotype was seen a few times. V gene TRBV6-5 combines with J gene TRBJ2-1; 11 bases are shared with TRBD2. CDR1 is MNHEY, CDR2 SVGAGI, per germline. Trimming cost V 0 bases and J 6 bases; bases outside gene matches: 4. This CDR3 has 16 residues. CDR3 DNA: TGTGCCAGCAGTTACTCGTTCACTAGCGGGAGCAATGAGCAGTTCTTC. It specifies CASSYSFTSGSNEQFF.

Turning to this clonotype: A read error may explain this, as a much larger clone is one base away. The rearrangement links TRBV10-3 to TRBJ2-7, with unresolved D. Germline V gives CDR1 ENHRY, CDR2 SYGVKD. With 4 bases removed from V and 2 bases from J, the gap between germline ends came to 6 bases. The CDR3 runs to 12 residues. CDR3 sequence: CAISATPYEQYF. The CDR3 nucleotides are TGTGCCATCAGTGCCACACCCTACGAGCAGTACTTC.

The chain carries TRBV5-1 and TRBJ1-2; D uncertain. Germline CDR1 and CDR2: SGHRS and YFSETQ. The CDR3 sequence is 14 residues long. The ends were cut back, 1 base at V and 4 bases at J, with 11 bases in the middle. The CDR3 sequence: CASSLSDKGYGYTF. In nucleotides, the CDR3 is TGCGCCAGCAGCTTGAGTGACAAGGGCTATGGCTACACCTTC.

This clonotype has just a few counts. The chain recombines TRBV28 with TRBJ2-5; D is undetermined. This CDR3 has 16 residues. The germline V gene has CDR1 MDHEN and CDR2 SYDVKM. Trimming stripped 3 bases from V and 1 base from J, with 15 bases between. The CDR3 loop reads CASSLNPTASQETQYF. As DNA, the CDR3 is TGTGCCAGCAGTTTGAACCCAACGGCTAGCCAAGAGACCCAGTACTTC.

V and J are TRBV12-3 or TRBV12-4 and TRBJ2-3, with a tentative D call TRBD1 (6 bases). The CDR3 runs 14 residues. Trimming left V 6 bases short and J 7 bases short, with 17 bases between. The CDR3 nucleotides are TGTGCCAGCAGACTACAGGGCCGCGTGAATACGCAGTATTTT. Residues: CASRLQGRVNTQYF.